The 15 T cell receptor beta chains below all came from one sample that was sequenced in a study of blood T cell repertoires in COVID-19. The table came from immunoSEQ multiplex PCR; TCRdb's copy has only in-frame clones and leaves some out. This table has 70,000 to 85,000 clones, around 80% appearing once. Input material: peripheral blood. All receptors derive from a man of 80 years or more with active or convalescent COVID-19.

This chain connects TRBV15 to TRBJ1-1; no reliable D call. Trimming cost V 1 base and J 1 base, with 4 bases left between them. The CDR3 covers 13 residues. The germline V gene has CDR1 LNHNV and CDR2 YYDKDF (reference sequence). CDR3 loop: CATSRVENTEAFF. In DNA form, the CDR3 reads TGTGCCACCAGCAGAGTAGAGAACACTGAAGCTTTCTTT.

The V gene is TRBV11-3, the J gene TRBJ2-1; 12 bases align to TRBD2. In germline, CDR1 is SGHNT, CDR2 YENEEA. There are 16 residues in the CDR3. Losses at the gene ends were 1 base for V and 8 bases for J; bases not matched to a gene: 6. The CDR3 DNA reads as TGTGCCAGCAGCTTAGGGACTAGCGGGGAAATCGATGAGCAGTTCTTC. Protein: CASSLGTSGEIDEQFF.

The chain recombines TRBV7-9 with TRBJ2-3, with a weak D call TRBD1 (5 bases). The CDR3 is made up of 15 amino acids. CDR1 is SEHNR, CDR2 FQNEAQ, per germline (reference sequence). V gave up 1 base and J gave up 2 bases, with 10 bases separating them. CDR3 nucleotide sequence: TGTGCCAGCAGCTTAGTCAGGGTAAACACAGATACGCAGTATTTT. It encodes CASSLVRVNTDTQYF.

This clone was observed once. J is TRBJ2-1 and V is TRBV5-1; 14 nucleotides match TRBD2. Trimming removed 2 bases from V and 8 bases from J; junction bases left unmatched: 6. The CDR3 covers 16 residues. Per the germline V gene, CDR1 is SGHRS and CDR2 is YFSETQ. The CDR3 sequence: CASSLGTSGSGDEQFF. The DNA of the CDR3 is TGCGCCAGCAGCTTAGGGACTAGCGGGAGTGGGGATGAGCAGTTCTTC.

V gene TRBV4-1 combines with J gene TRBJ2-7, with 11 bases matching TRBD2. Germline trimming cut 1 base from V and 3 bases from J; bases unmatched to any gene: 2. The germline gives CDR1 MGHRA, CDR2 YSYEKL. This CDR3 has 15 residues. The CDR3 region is CASSQATSGNYEQYF. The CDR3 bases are TGCGCCAGCAGCCAAGCGACTAGCGGGAACTACGAGCAGTACTTC.

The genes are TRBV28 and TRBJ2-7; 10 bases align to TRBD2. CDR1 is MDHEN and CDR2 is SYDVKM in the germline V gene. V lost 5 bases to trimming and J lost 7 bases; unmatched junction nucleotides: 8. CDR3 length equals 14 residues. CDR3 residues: CASSLPGLAREQYF. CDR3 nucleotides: TGTGCCAGCAGTCTACCGGGACTAGCGAGGGAGCAGTACTTC.

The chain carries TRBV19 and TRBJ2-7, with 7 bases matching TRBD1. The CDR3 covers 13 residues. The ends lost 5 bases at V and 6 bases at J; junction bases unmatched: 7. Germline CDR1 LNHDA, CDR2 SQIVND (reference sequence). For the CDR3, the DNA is TGTGCCAGTAGTTTCAACCGGGACAGCGAGCAGTACTTC. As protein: CASSFNRDSEQYF. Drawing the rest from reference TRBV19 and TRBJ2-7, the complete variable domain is DGGITQSPKYLFRKEGQNVTLSCEQNLNHDAMYWYRQDPGQGLRLIYYSQIVNDFQKGDIAEGYSVSREKKESFPLTVTSAQKNPTAFYLCASSFNRDSEQYFGPGTRLTVT.

CDR3 nucleotide sequence: TGTGCCAGCAGCGACCCAGGTTTTCGTACAGTCTATGGCTACACCTTC. Translated, it gives CASSDPGFRTVYGYTF. The genes are TRBV11-3 and TRBJ1-2, with unresolved D. V was clipped by 5 bases and J by 4 bases, with 20 bases between them. Germline V gene data show CDR1 as SGHNT and CDR2 as YENEEA. The CDR3 runs to 16 residues.

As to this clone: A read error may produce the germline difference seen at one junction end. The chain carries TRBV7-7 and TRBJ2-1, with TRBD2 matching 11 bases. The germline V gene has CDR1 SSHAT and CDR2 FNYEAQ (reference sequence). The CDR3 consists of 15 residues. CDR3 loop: CASSLGLAAYNEQFF. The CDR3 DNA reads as TGTGCTAGCAGCTTGGGACTAGCGGCGTACAATGAGCAGTTCTTC.

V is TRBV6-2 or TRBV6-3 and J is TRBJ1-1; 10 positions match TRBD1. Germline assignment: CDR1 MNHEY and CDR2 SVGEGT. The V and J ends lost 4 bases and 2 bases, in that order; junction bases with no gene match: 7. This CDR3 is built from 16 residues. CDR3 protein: CASSSDRGRRNTEAFF. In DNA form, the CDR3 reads TGTGCCAGCAGTTCCGACAGGGGGCGAAGAAACACTGAAGCTTTCTTT.

The chain's CDR3 is CASSLGQGERNEQFF. The CDR3 nucleotides are TGCGCCAGCAGCTTGGGCCAGGGCGAGAGGAATGAGCAGTTCTTC. The chain carries TRBV5-1 and TRBJ2-1; a weak D match, TRBD1 (5 bases). The CDR3 covers 15 residues. The V gene lost 0 bases and the J gene lost 7 bases, with 14 bases spanning the gap. CDR1 SGHRS and CDR2 YFSETQ come from the germline V gene.

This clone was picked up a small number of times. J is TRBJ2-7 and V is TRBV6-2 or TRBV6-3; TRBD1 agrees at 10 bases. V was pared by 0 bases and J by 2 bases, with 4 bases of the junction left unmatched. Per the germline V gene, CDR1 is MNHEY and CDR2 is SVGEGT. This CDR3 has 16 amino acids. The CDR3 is CASSYSTGTGAYEQYF. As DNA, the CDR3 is TGTGCCAGCAGTTACTCGACAGGGACAGGGGCCTACGAGCAGTACTTC.

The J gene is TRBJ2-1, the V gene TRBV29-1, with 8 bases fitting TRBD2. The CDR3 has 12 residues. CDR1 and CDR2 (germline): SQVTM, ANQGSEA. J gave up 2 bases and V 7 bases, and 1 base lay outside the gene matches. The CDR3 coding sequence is TGCAGCGGGGGACTAGCCTACAATGAGCAGTTCTTC. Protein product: CSGGLAYNEQFF.

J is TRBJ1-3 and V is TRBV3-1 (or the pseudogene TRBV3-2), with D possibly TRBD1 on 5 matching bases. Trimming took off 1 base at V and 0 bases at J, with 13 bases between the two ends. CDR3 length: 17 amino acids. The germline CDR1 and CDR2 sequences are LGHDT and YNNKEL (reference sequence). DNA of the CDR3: TGTGCCAGCAGCCAAGCAGACAGTCCGCGCTCTGGAAACACCATATATTTT. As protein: CASSQADSPRSGNTIYF.

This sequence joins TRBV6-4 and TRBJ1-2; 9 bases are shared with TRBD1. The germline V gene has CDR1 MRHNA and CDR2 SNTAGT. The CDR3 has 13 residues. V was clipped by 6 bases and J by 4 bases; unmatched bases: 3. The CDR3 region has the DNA TGTGCCAGCAGCTTGACAGGGGGCTATGGCTACACCTTC. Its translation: CASSLTGGYGYTF.